Described below is a single TCR beta chain sequence and its context. Its antigen is not yet known. Base-call qualities are not available, and no considerably larger clone is one nucleotide away. Samples from volunteer blood donors who had recovered from COVID-19 were contributed by a second Seattle source. Each collaborating institution followed its own protocols to collect whole blood in K2EDTA tubes. For TCRbeta analysis, collaborators shipped samples in one of three forms: frozen whole blood, isolated PBMCs, or DNA extracted from either of those sample types. These data are taken from a study of blood T cell repertoires in COVID-19 (dated by TCRdb to between 2020 and 2021). About the study as a whole: Samples from collaborators originated in the United States, Italy and Spain and spanned both the acute and convalescent phases of COVID-19. A freely available public database, intended as a resource for researchers studying the immune response to SARS-CoV-2, is where the repertoires were released. Nearly every sample came with metadata listing a de-identified subject ID, COVID-19 status, age in years and sex. Where available, HLA class I and class II types were obtained from metadata supplied by the sample provider rather than from assay-based typing. Deeply sampled blood TCRbeta repertoires from subjects exposed to, actively infected with, or recovered from COVID-19 were included in the dataset. The samples were drawn from two sources: the first 160 participants of the ongoing ImmuneRACE study, and about 1,300 subjects contributed by 6 global collaborators. The prospective study material was composed of cDNA or gDNA derived from T cells, B-cell-depleted T cells, or PBMCs. Results and caveats for the whole study, not just this receptor: The amount of clinical and demographic metadata varied by source and participant and was provided uncurated.

TCRbeta CDR3 regions were amplified from genomic DNA using the immunoSEQ Assay, a bias-controlled multiplex PCR. In the original analysis: Within the assay, amplification of reference gene primers was used to estimate how many nucleated cells each sample contained. To quantify the absolute abundance of each unique TCRbeta CDR3 rearrangement, sequence reads were collapsed and filtered. Productive Simpson clonality was computed per sample as the square root of Simpson's diversity index over productive rearrangements. TCRdb limited this immuneACCESS table to in-frame rearrangements with V and J called. A share of clones is missing; checked studies link under half to unresolved V genes, and the rest is unexplained. That table furnishes V, J and clone size, whereas the DNA furnished D and trimming. Counted in this sample were 250,000 or so clones; 85% to 90% of them appeared once. The ten most abundant clones make up 0.9% to 1% of the sample.

From a lookup of the germline V gene, CDR1 and CDR2 are MNHEY and SVGEGT. Counted from cysteine to phenylalanine, this CDR3 has 14 amino acids. The only DNA kept is the CDR3, 42 bases in frame from the first base. V trim: 2 bases; J trim: 5 bases; unmatched bases: 5. Material: peripheral blood. Recombination linked TRBV6-2 or TRBV6-3 to TRBJ1-2; 7 of the junction bases match TRBD1. The origin of this receptor is a woman between 40 and 55 years old who had recovered from COVID-19. The CDR3 region has the sequence CASSYGTVGYGYTF. The sequenced DNA: TGTGCCAGCAGTTACGGGACAGTAGGTTATGGCTACACCTTC.